This TCR beta chain was found in a study of Ad26.COV2.S vaccination and SARS-CoV-2 variants. Treatment: roughly 18 received Ad26.COV2.S at low or high dose, single or two shots; several received placebo; per-sample allocation not given. Samples came from day 63 after the first vaccine or placebo injection. TCRdb's copy holds only in-frame clones and misses some; the assay was immunoSEQ multiplex PCR. The table records some 400,000 clones, 75% to 90% of them present only once. The TCR comes from a person aged 18 to 59 who received the Ad26.COV2.S COVID-19 vaccine or a placebo. The material was peripheral blood, obtained in a trial of Ad26.COV2.S vaccine versus placebo.

The CDR3 nucleotides read TGTGCCAGCAGCCAGCCACCCCACGAGTGGAATGAGCAGTTCTTC. Its protein product is CASSQPPHEWNEQFF. The gene calls are TRBV7-2 and TRBJ2-1, with unresolved D. The germline gives CDR1 SGHTA, CDR2 FQGNSA. The CDR3 runs to 15 residues. V was cut by 5 bases and J by 7 bases, with 18 bases left in between.